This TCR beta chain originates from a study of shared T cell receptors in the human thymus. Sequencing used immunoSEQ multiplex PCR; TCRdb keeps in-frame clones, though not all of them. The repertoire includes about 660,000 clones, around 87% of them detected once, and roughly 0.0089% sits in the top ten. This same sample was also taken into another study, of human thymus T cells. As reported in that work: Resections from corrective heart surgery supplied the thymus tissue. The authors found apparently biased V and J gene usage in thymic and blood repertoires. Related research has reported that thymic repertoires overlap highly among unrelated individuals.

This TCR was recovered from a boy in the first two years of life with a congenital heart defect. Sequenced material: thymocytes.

CDR3 coding DNA: TGTGCCAGCAGCTTGCCCAGCGGGAGGGCCCCAGATACGCAGTATTTT. Translating it yields CASSLPSGRAPDTQYF. The chain links TRBV11-2 to TRBJ2-3; 10 bases line up with TRBD2. The CDR3 has 16 amino acids. Per germline, CDR1 SGHAT and CDR2 FQNNGV. J gave up 4 bases and V 3 bases, and 7 bases lay outside the gene matches.